This TCR beta chain was found in a study of T cells in Graves' hyperthyroidism and ophthalmopathy. Trimming pared 5 bases from V and 5 bases from J, leaving 15 bases between. CDR1 and CDR2 from the germline V gene are SGHVS and FQNEAQ. The length of the CDR3 is 14 residues. Researchers amplified the TCR beta CDR3 regions from RNA transcripts. HTBI primers were the set used in a first-round RT-PCR of the TCR CDR3. TCRdb recomputed calls from the multiplex PCR reads with MiXCR, one row per CDR3 protein. The sample contains almost 600,000 distinct CDR3 sequences, approximately 44% of which appear only once.

The chain has TRBV7-8 and TRBJ1-1; a weak D match, TRBD1 (5 bases). The receptor's source is a young woman with Graves' hyperthyroidism. Sequencing was done on a sample of peripheral blood or thyroid tissue (not recorded which). The CDR3 DNA reads TGTGCCAGCAGCCGACTAGGGGTGAGGACTGAAGCTTTCTTT. Translated: CASSRLGVRTEAFF.